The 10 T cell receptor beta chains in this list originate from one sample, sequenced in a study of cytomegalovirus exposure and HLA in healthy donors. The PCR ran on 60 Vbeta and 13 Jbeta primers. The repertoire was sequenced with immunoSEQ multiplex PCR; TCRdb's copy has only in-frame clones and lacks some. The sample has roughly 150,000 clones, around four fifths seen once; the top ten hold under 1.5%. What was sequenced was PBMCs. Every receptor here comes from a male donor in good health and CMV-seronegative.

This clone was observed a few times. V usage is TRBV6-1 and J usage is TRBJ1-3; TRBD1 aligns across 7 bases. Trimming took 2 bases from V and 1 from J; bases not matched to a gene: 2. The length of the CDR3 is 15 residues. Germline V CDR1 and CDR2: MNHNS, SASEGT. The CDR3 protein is CASSEWTGSGNTIYF. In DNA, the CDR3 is TGTGCCAGCAGTGAATGGACAGGTTCTGGAAACACCATATATTTT.

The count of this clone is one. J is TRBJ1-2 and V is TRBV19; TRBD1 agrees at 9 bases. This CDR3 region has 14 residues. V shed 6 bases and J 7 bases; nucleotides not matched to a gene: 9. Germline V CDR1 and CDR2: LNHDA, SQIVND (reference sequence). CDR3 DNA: TGTGCCAGTAGCCAATTACAGGGGGCGCGTGGCTACACCTTC. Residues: CASSQLQGARGYTF.

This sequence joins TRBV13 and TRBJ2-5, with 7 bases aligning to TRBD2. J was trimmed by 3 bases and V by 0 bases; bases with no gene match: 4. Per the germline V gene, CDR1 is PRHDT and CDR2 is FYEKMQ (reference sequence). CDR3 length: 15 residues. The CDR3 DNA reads TGTGCCAGCAGCTTAGGAGGGGAGGGTGAAGAGACCCAGTACTTC. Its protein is CASSLGGEGEETQYF.

The CDR3 is CASSESRAGLLWEQYF. The CDR3 DNA reads as TGCGCCAGCAGTGAGTCGAGGGCAGGTCTTCTGTGGGAGCAGTACTTC. The genes are TRBV10-1 and TRBJ2-7, with D perhaps matching TRBD2 (5 bases). V lost 0 bases and J lost 7, with 19 bases in between. Per germline, CDR1 WNHNN and CDR2 SYGVQD (reference sequence). This CDR3 has 16 amino acids.

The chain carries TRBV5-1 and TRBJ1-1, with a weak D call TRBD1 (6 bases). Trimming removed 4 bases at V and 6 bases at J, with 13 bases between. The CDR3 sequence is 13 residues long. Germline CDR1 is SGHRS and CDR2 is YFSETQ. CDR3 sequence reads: CASSNYRESEAFF. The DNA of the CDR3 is TGCGCCAGCAGCAATTACAGGGAGTCTGAAGCTTTCTTT.

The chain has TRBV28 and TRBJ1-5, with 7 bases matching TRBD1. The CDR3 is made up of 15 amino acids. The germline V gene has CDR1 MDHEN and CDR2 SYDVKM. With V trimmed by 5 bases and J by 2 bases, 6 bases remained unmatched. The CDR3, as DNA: TGTGCCAGCAGTATCCGAACAGGGGGCAATCAGCCCCAGCATTTT. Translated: CASSIRTGGNQPQHF.

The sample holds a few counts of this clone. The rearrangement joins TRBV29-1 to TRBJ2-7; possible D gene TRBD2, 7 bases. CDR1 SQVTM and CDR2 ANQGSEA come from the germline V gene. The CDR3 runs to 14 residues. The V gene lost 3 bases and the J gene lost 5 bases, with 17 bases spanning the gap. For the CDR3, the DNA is TGCAGCGTTGAGCTAGCGGCGGGGGCGGACGAGCAGTACTTC. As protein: CSVELAAGADEQYF.

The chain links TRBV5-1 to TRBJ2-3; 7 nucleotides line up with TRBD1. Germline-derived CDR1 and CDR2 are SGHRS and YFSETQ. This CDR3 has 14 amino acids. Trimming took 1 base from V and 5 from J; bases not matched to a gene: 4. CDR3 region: CASSLTGVEDTQYF. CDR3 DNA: TGCGCCAGCAGCTTGACAGGGGTGGAAGATACGCAGTATTTT.

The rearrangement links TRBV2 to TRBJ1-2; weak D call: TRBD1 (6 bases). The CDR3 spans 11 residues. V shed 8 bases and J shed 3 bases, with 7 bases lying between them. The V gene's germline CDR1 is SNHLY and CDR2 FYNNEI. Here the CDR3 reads CASAGDYGYTF. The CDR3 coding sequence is TGTGCCAGCGCAGGGGACTATGGCTACACCTTC.

CDR3 residues: CASSDPGQGTTYEQYF. DNA for the CDR3: TGTGCCAGCAGTGACCCCGGACAGGGGACTACCTACGAGCAGTACTTC. The chain has TRBV25-1 and TRBJ2-7; TRBD1 matches at 9 bases. The CDR3 is 16 residues long. Germline-derived CDR1 and CDR2 are MGHDK and SYGVNS. With V trimmed by 3 bases and J by 2 bases, 8 bases remained unmatched.